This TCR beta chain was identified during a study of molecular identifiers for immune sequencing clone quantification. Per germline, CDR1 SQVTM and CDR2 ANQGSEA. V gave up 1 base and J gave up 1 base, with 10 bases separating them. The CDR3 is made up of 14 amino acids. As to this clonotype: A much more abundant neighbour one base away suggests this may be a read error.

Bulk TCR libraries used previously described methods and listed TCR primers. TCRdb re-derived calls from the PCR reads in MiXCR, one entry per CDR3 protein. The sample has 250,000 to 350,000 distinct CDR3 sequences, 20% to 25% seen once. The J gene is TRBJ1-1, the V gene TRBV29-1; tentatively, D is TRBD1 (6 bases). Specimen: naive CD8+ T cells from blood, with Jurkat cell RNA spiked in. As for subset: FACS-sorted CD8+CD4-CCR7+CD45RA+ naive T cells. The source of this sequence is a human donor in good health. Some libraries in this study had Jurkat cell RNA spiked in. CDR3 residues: CSVEAGVRNTEAFF. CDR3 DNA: TGCAGCGTTGAAGCAGGGGTGCGGAACACTGAAGCTTTCTTT. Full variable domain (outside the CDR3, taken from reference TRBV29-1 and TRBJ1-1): SAVISQKPSRDICQRGTSLTIQCQVDSQVTMMFWYRQQPGQSLTLIATANQGSEATYESGFVIDKFPISRPNLTFSTLTVSNMSPEDSSIYLCSVEAGVRNTEAFFGQGTRLTVV.